This TCR beta chain was found in a study of cytomegalovirus exposure and HLA in healthy donors. Study overall: Some 85 million unique TCRs, all from HLA-typed donors, were included in an early release of the data. Membership in the Caucasian-associated ancestry cluster was found for 81% of 300 to 400 genotyped donors.

From germline, CDR1 is MNHNY and CDR2 SVGAGI (reference sequence). Germline trimming cut 6 bases from V and 2 bases from J; bases unmatched to any gene: 6. The CDR3 runs 14 residues. This PCR relied on a set of 60 Vbeta primers and 13 Jbeta primers. Sequencing used immunoSEQ multiplex PCR; TCRdb keeps in-frame clones, though not all of them. The sample comprises some 200,000 clones, over 80% of which are singletons, and about 0.77% rests with the top ten. This receptor was taken from a boy aged 2 to 9 in good health and CMV-seronegative. The chain recombines TRBV6-6 with TRBJ1-1; TRBD1 agrees at 7 bases. Sequenced input: PBMCs. The CDR3 DNA reads as TGTGCCAGCAGGACGCAGGGGGACAACACTGAAGCTTTCTTT. It is translated as CASRTQGDNTEAFF.